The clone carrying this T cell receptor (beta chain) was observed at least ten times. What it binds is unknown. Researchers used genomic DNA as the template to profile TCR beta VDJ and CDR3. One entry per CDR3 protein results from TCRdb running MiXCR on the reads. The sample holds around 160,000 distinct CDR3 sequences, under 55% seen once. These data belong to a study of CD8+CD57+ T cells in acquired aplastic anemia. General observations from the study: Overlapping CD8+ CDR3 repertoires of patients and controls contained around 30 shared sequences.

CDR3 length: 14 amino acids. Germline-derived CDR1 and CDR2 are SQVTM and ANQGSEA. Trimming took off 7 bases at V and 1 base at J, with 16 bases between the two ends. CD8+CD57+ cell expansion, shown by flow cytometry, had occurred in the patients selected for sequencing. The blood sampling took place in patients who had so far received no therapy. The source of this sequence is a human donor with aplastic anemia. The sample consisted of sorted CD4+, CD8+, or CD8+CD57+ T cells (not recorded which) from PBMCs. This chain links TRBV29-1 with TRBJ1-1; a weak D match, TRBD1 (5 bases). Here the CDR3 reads CSADGPGRNTEAFF. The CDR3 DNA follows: TGCAGCGCCGACGGACCAGGGAGGAACACTGAAGCTTTCTTT.